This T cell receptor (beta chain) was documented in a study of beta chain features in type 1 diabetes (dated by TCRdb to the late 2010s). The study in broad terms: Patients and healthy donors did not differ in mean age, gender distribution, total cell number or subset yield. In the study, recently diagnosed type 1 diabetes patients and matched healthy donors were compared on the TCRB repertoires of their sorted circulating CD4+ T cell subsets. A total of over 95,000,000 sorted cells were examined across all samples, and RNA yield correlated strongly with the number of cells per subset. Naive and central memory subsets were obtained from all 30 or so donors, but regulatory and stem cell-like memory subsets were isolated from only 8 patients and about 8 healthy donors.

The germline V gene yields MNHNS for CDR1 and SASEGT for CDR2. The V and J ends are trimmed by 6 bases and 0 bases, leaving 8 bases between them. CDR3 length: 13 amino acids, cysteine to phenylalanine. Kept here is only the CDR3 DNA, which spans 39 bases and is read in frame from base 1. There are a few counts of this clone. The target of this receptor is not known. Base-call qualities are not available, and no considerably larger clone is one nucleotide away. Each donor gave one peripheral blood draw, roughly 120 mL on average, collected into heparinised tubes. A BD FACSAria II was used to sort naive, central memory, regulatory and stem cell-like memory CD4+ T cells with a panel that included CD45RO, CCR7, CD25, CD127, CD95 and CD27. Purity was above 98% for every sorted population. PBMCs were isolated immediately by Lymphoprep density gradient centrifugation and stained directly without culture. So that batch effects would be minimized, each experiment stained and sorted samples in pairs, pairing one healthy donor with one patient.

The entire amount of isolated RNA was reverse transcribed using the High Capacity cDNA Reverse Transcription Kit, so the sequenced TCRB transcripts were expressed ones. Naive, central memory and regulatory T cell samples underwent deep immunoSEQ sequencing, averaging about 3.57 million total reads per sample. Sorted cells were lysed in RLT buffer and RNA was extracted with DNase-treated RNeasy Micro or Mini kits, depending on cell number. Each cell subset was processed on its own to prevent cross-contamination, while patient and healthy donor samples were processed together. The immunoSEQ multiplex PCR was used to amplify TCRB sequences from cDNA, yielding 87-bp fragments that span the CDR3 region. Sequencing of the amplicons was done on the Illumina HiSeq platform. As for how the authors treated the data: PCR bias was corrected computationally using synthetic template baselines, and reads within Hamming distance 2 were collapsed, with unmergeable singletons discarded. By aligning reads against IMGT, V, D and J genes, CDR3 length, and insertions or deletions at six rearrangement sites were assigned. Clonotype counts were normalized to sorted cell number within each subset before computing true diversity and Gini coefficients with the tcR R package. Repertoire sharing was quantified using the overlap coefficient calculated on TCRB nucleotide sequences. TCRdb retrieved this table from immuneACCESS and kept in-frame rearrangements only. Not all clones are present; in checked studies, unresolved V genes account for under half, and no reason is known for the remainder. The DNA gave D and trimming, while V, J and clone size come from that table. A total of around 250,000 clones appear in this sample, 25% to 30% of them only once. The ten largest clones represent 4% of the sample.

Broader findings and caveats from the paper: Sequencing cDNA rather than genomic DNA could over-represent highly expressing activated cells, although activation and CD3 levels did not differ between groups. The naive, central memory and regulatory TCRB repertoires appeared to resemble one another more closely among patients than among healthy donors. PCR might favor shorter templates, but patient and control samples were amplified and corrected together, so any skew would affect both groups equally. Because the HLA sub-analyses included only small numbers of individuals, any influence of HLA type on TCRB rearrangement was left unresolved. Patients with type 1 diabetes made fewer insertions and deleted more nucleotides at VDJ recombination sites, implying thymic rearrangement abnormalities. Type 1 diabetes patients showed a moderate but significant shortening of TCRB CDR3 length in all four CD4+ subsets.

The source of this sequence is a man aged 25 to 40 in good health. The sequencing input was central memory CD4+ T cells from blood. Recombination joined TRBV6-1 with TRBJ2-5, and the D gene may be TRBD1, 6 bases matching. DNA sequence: TGTGCCAGCAGAAGGGGGTACCAAGAGACCCAGTACTTC. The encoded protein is CASRRGYQETQYF.